What follows are 18 T cell receptor beta chains derived from one specimen sequenced in a study of cytomegalovirus exposure and HLA in healthy donors. PCR used 60 Vbeta primers and 13 Jbeta primers. Produced via immunoSEQ multiplex PCR; TCRdb's table is partial and in-frame only. Of roughly 130,000 clones listed, about 8.5% were seen once; the top ten hold 5% to 7%. The sample taken for sequencing was PBMCs. Receptors originate from a man in his forties or fifties in good health and CMV-seronegative.

V gene TRBV6-6 combines with J gene TRBJ2-7; TRBD1 aligns across 8 bases. This CDR3 comprises 15 residues. CDR1 and CDR2 from the germline V gene are MNHNY and SVGAGI (reference sequence). V was pared by 2 bases and J by 4 bases, with 7 bases of the junction left unmatched. CDR3 nucleotides: TGTGCCAGCAGTTACACCAGGGGGCTCGGGTACGAGCAGTACTTC. Translation: CASSYTRGLGYEQYF.

The CDR3 sequence is CASGPGTESYEQYF. DNA for the CDR3: TGTGCCAGCGGGCCGGGGACTGAATCCTACGAGCAGTACTTC. The chain joins TRBV2 to TRBJ2-7, with TRBD2 as a possible D gene (6 bases). The V and J ends lost 8 bases and 1 base respectively, with 15 bases between them. The CDR3 sequence is 14 residues long. Germline values: CDR1 SNHLY, CDR2 FYNNEI.

This clone showed up just a few times. The chain carries TRBV7-6 and TRBJ2-1, with D perhaps matching TRBD1 (6 bases). Germline lookup yields CDR1 SGHVS and CDR2 FNYEAQ. The length of the CDR3 is 14 residues. V dropped 0 bases and J dropped 6 bases, with 9 bases sitting between them. The CDR3 DNA reads as TGTGCCAGCAGCTTAGCACAGGGTGGCAATGAGCAGTTCTTC. It codes for CASSLAQGGNEQFF. Based on the CDR3 plus reference TRBV7-6 and TRBJ2-1, the full variable domain is GAGVSQSPRYKVTKRGQDVALRCDPISGHVSLYWYRQALGQGPEFLTYFNYEAQQDKSGLPNDRFSAERPEGSISTLTIQRTEQRDSAMYRCASSLAQGGNEQFFGPGTRLTVL.

This clone was found a few times. The V gene is TRBV4-1, the J gene TRBJ1-4, with D unclear. The germline V gene encodes CDR1 MGHRA and CDR2 YSYEKL. With 6 bases removed from V and 5 bases from J, the gap between germline ends came to 10 bases. The CDR3 runs to 13 residues. The CDR3 coding sequence is TGCGCCAGCAGTCGAAGCTACAATGAAAAACTGTTTTTT. Translating gives CASSRSYNEKLFF.

This clone has just a few counts. The chain is built from TRBV7-9 and TRBJ2-7; TRBD1 agrees at 9 bases. Losses at the gene ends were 1 base for V and 4 bases for J; bases not matched to a gene: 8. Germline CDR1 and CDR2: SEHNR and FQNEAQ (reference sequence). This CDR3 is 16 amino acids long. The CDR3 DNA follows: TGTGCCAGCAGCTTAGAATGGGACAGGGAGAGTTACGAGCAGTACTTC. Translating gives CASSLEWDRESYEQYF.

This clone has more than one count but fewer than ten. The chain joins TRBV6-5 to TRBJ2-1, with D maybe TRBD1 (6 bases). V was clipped by 4 bases and J by 8 bases, with 9 bases between them. The CDR3 is 12 amino acids. Germline values: CDR1 MNHEY, CDR2 SVGAGI. The CDR3 region is CASSLKGDEQFF. The CDR3 DNA reads TGTGCCAGCAGTTTAAAGGGGGATGAGCAGTTCTTC.

This clone was observed a few times. This chain joins TRBV5-1 and TRBJ2-5; D not certain. The J call may be faulty, since TRBJ2-7 better matches the DNA end. The CDR3 totals 14 residues. CDR1 is SGHRS, CDR2 YFSETQ, per germline. CDR3 loop: CASSLVPSSYEQYF. The CDR3 region has the DNA TGCGCCAGCAGCTTGGTCCCAAGCTCCTACGAGCAGTACTTC.

In its sample, this clone was seen a few times. The gene calls are TRBV4-3 and TRBJ2-1; maybe TRBD2 (6 bases). Germline-derived CDR1 and CDR2 are LGHNA and YSLEER. Trimming cost V 5 bases and J 3 bases, with 11 bases left between them. CDR3 size: 14 residues. CDR3 amino acids: CASSLRGGYNEQFF. For the CDR3, the DNA is TGCGCCAGCAGCTTGCGGGGAGGCTACAATGAGCAGTTCTTC.

The table lists this clone with a few counts. The rearrangement links TRBV29-1 to TRBJ2-3; D might be TRBD1 (6 bases). The V and J ends lost 2 bases and 13 bases respectively, with 13 bases between them. The germline V gene encodes CDR1 SQVTM and CDR2 ANQGSEA. CDR3 length equals 11 residues. The CDR3 sequence: CSVESGEREYF. CDR3 sequence (DNA): TGCAGCGTTGAATCAGGGGAAAGGGAGTATTTT.

This clone was counted only a few times. The J gene is TRBJ2-1, the V gene TRBV9; a weak D match, TRBD2 (6 bases). V was pared by 4 bases and J by 0 bases, with 23 bases between. CDR3 length: 19 residues. Germline CDR1 and CDR2: SGDLS and YYNGEE. The CDR3: CASSPLLSPAGFSYNEQFF. In DNA, the CDR3 is TGTGCCAGCAGCCCCCTGCTCTCCCCGGCGGGGTTCTCCTACAATGAGCAGTTCTTC.

This clone was seen a handful of times. The J gene is TRBJ1-1, the V gene TRBV10-3; TRBD1 matches 8 bases. J was trimmed by 6 bases and V by 3 bases; bases with no gene match: 6. The germline CDR1 and CDR2 sequences are ENHRY and SYGVKD. The CDR3 covers 14 residues. The CDR3 nucleotides read TGTGCCATCAGTGACTGGACAGGGACCCCTGAAGCTTTCTTT. Translation gives CAISDWTGTPEAFF.

This clone has more than one count but fewer than ten. V and J are TRBV5-1 and TRBJ2-1; maybe TRBD2 (6 bases). This CDR3 region has 14 residues. Trimming removed 0 bases at V and 9 bases at J, with 13 bases between. The germline gives CDR1 SGHRS, CDR2 YFSETQ. The CDR3 sequence: CASSLDSSVGEQFF. For the CDR3, the DNA is TGCGCCAGCAGCTTGGATTCTAGCGTTGGTGAGCAGTTCTTC.

This chain connects TRBV4-1 to TRBJ1-2; 7 nucleotides match TRBD1. The ends lost 1 base at V and 7 bases at J; junction bases unmatched: 6. CDR1 is MGHRA and CDR2 is YSYEKL in the germline V gene. This CDR3 region has 14 residues. CDR3 in amino acids: CASSQVRQGGGYTF. CDR3 DNA: TGCGCCAGCAGCCAAGTAAGACAGGGTGGTGGCTACACCTTC.

The genes are TRBV5-6 and TRBJ2-5; 11 nucleotides match TRBD1. The CDR3 is 15 residues long. Per the germline V gene, CDR1 is SGHDT and CDR2 is YYEEEE. V was clipped by 4 bases and J by 5 bases; unmatched bases: 7. The CDR3, as DNA: TGTGCCAGCAGCCCCGGGACAGGGGGAGAGGAGACCCAGTACTTC. Protein: CASSPGTGGEETQYF. The full variable domain, rest sourced from reference TRBV5-6 and TRBJ2-5, is DAGVTQSPTHLIKTRGQQVTLRCSPKSGHDTVSWYQQALGQGPQFIFQYYEEEERQRGNFPDRFSGHQFPNYSSELNVNALLLGDSALYLCASSPGTGGEETQYFGPGTRLLVL.

This clone was counted only a few times. The chain uses TRBV25-1 and TRBJ1-4, with 9 positions matching TRBD1. V gave up 0 bases and J gave up 6 bases; unmatched junction bases: 5. The CDR3 spans 16 residues. CDR1 is MGHDK and CDR2 is SYGVNS in the germline V gene. The CDR3 region is CASSEYGGTGYEKLFF. The DNA of the CDR3 is TGTGCCAGCAGTGAATATGGGGGGACAGGGTATGAAAAACTGTTTTTT.

This clone has a handful of counts. The chain links TRBV2 to TRBJ1-4; perhaps TRBD1 as D (6 bases). V lost 7 bases to trimming and J lost 5 bases, with 11 bases between them. The germline gives CDR1 SNHLY, CDR2 FYNNEI. The CDR3 is made up of 13 amino acids. CDR3 nucleotide sequence: TGTGCCAGCACTCCAGGGGCCAATGAAAAACTGTTTTTT. This sequence encodes CASTPGANEKLFF.

This clone was counted only a few times. V gene TRBV25-1 combines with J gene TRBJ1-1; possibly TRBD1 for D (6 bases). From germline, CDR1 is MGHDK and CDR2 SYGVNS. This CDR3 has 14 residues. V lost 3 bases and J 5 bases, leaving 13 bases between the germline ends. CDR3 DNA: TGTGCCAGCAGTGATTGGGGGCGCGGAACTGAAGCTTTCTTT. It specifies CASSDWGRGTEAFF.

This clone was counted only a few times. The chain recombines TRBV5-8 with TRBJ2-2; 13 bases are a match to TRBD2. This CDR3 spans 19 amino acids. Germline V gene lookup returns CDR1 SGHTS and CDR2 YDEGEE. After removal of 4 bases from V and 1 base from J, the junction contained 10 bases not matched to a gene. The CDR3 region is CASSLLTSGGTVNTGELFF. The DNA for the CDR3 is TGTGCCAGCAGCCTACTGACTAGCGGGGGGACTGTGAACACCGGGGAGCTGTTTTTT.